The 19 T cell receptor beta chains below all came from one sample that was sequenced in a study of multiple sclerosis patients with progressive multifocal leukoencephalopathy. Produced via immunoSEQ multiplex PCR; TCRdb's table is partial and in-frame only. The sample holds 25,000 to 30,000 clones, approximately 85% seen once. Time point noted: time of PML onset. This material consisted of PBMCs, taken from a patient treated with natalizumab. The receptors derive from a woman in her twenties or thirties with progressive multifocal leukoencephalopathy.

J is TRBJ2-1 and V is TRBV27, with D possibly matching TRBD1 (6 bases). Trimming left V 3 bases short and J 4 bases short, with 7 bases between. The CDR3 is 13 amino acids. The germline gives CDR1 MNHEY, CDR2 SMNVEV (reference sequence). The CDR3 DNA reads TGTGCCAGCAGTTTGGGGGCGTACAATGAGCAGTTCTTC. Residues: CASSLGAYNEQFF.

The chain uses TRBV28 and TRBJ1-2; D ambiguous. CDR3 length: 14 residues. Trimming pared 3 bases from V and 2 bases from J, leaving 10 bases between. Looked up from germline, CDR1 is MDHEN and CDR2 is SYDVKM. In DNA, the CDR3 is TGTGCCAGCAGTTTCGGAGCATCCAACTATGGCTACACCTTC. Amino acid sequence: CASSFGASNYGYTF.

This clone was counted a few times. CDR3 nucleotide sequence: TGCGCCAGCAGCCCCCGGGTGTACCAAGAGACCCAGTACTTC. Translation gives CASSPRVYQETQYF. The chain uses TRBV4-3 and TRBJ2-5; D gene unclear. Trimming stripped 4 bases from V and 0 bases from J, with 9 bases between. CDR3 length: 14 amino acids. CDR1 is LGHNA, CDR2 YSLEER, per germline.

Points on this clone: Germline and junction disagree at one end, which may indicate a read error. This chain links TRBV7-7 with TRBJ2-1; 9 nucleotides agree with TRBD1. CDR1 is SSHAT, CDR2 FNYEAQ, per germline (reference sequence). This CDR3 region has 13 residues. For the CDR3, the DNA is TGTGCTAGCAGCTCGGACAGGGGTAATGAGCAGTTCTTC. It codes for CASSSDRGNEQFF.

The V gene is TRBV2, the J gene TRBJ1-2, with unresolved D. The CDR3 extends over 13 amino acids. Germline values: CDR1 SNHLY, CDR2 FYNNEI. Between the trimmed V and J ends, which lost 4 bases and 0 bases, there was a span of 6 bases. CDR3 nucleotide sequence: TGTGCCAGCAGTGGGATGGCTAACTATGGCTACACCTTC. As protein: CASSGMANYGYTF.

The chain carries TRBV6-1 and TRBJ2-7, with D perhaps TRBD2 (7 bases). The CDR3 loop spans 13 amino acids. V was pared by 3 bases and J by 11 bases, with 17 bases between. Germline V gives CDR1 MNHNS, CDR2 SASEGT. The CDR3 here is CASSEGGHKMEYF. The CDR3 nucleotides read TGTGCCAGCAGTGAGGGGGGGCATAAAATGGAGTACTTC.

This chain uses TRBV7-2 with TRBJ2-1; D call uncertain. Per germline, CDR1 SGHTA and CDR2 FQGNSA. V gave up 2 bases and J gave up 7 bases, with 9 bases separating them. The CDR3 spans 13 residues. CDR3 sequence: CASSLSWENEQFF. Written as DNA, the CDR3 is TGTGCCAGCAGCTTATCTTGGGAAAATGAGCAGTTCTTC. The full variable domain, rest sourced from reference TRBV7-2 and TRBJ2-1, is GAGVSQSPSNKVTEKGKDVELRCDPISGHTALYWYRQSLGQGLEFLIYFQGNSAPDKSGLPSDRFSAERTGGSVSTLTIQRTQQEDSAVYLCASSLSWENEQFFGPGTRLTVL.

The chain employs TRBV7-8 and TRBJ1-2; D gene unclear. The V end lost 1 base, the J end lost 0 bases, and 12 bases lay between the germline ends. In germline, CDR1 is SGHVS, CDR2 FQNEAQ. There are 16 residues in the CDR3. Here the CDR3 DNA reads TGTGCCAGCAGCTTAGAAGGCGCAGGAGCTAACTATGGCTACACCTTC. Amino acid sequence: CASSLEGAGANYGYTF.

This chain joins TRBV5-1 and TRBJ2-5, with D perhaps given as TRBD1 or TRBD2 (5 bases each). The DNA end favors TRBJ2-7, so the J call may be wrong. This CDR3 region has 13 residues. Germline CDR1 is SGHRS and CDR2 is YFSETQ. The CDR3 reads CASSRDASYEQYF. As DNA, the CDR3 is TGCGCCAGCTCCCGGGACGCATCCTACGAGCAGTACTTC.

The rearrangement joins TRBV11-2 to TRBJ2-7; D call uncertain. CDR1 is SGHAT, CDR2 FQNNGV, per germline. V shed 1 base and J shed 3 bases, with 7 bases lying between them. This CDR3 comprises 13 residues. In nucleotides, the CDR3 is TGTGCCAGCAGCTTAGTACGGTACTACGAGCAGTACTTC. It specifies CASSLVRYYEQYF.

The rearrangement joins TRBV4-1 to TRBJ2-7; weak D call: TRBD1 (6 bases). This CDR3 has 12 amino acids. The germline V and J ends were trimmed by 0 bases and 9 bases, with 9 bases remaining between them. CDR1 is MGHRA and CDR2 is YSYEKL in the germline V gene. The CDR3, as DNA: TGCGCCAGCAGCCAAGAACAGGGCGGGCAGTACTTC. This gives the protein CASSQEQGGQYF.

Only a few counts were recorded for this clone. J is TRBJ1-6 and V is TRBV4-2; D is possibly TRBD1 (5 bases). This CDR3 comprises 15 residues. Trimming removed 0 bases from V and 8 bases from J, with 11 bases in between. CDR1 is LGHNA and CDR2 is YNFKEQ in the germline V gene. CDR3 in DNA: TGTGCCAGCAGCCAAGACCCCAGAGGGGATTCACCCCTCCACTTT. Translated: CASSQDPRGDSPLHF.

The gene calls are TRBV4-1 and TRBJ2-1; tentative D call: TRBD2 (5 bases). The CDR3 runs to 13 residues. CDR1 is MGHRA and CDR2 is YSYEKL in the germline V gene. The V gene lost 0 bases and the J gene lost 13 bases, with 13 bases spanning the gap. The CDR3 DNA reads TGCGCCAGCAGCCAAGATGGCCGCCGGGAACAGTTCTTC. Translated: CASSQDGRREQFF.

V gene TRBV10-3 combines with J gene TRBJ2-3, with TRBD2 matching over 13 bases. Germline values: CDR1 ENHRY, CDR2 SYGVKD. Trimming removed 4 bases from V and 3 bases from J; junction bases left unmatched: 4. The CDR3 has 16 amino acids. The CDR3 bases are TGTGCCATCAGTGTGTCGGGACTAGCGGGGACAGATACGCAGTATTTT. Protein sequence: CAISVSGLAGTDTQYF.

The chain links TRBV6-6 to TRBJ1-2; 8 bases match TRBD1. CDR1 and CDR2 (germline): MNHNY, SVGAGI (reference sequence). This CDR3 region has 15 residues. Trimming cost V 5 bases and J 0 bases; bases outside gene matches: 5. Here the CDR3 DNA reads TGTGCCAGCAGTAAAGGACAGGGTTCTAACTATGGCTACACCTTC. Residues: CASSKGQGSNYGYTF.

The chain is built from TRBV7-2 and TRBJ2-2; D call uncertain. V dropped 2 bases and J dropped 7 bases, with 5 bases sitting between them. This CDR3 comprises 12 residues. Germline CDR1 is SGHTA and CDR2 is FQGNSA. CDR3 sequence (DNA): TGTGCCAGCAGCTTAAAAATCGGGGAGCTGTTTTTT. Protein sequence: CASSLKIGELFF. Complete variable domain (other parts from reference TRBV7-2 and TRBJ2-2): GAGVSQSPSNKVTEKGKDVELRCDPISGHTALYWYRQSLGQGLEFLIYFQGNSAPDKSGLPSDRFSAERTGGSVSTLTIQRTQQEDSAVYLCASSLKIGELFFGEGSRLTVL.

The chain links TRBV19 to TRBJ1-1; no firm D call. This CDR3 has 14 residues. The V gene's germline CDR1 is LNHDA and CDR2 SQIVND (reference sequence). The V and J ends lost 11 bases and 4 bases respectively, with 20 bases between them. CDR3 nucleotides: TGTGCCTGCAATGTCGGAGGCCGTGGCACTGAAGCTTTCTTT. Amino acids: CACNVGGRGTEAFF.

This chain connects TRBV7-2 to TRBJ2-7; D might be TRBD2 (5 bases). CDR1 and CDR2 (germline): SGHTA, FQGNSA. The CDR3 covers 16 residues. V was shortened by 0 bases and J by 1 base, with 13 bases between the two germline ends. In nucleotides, the CDR3 is TGTGCCAGCAGCTTAGCTAGGACTCGAAATTCCTACGAGCAGTACTTC. Translating it yields CASSLARTRNSYEQYF.

This CDR3 reads CASQRSTNEKLFF. The CDR3 coding sequence is TGTGCCAGCCAAAGATCAACTAATGAAAAACTGTTTTTT. The rearrangement links TRBV2 to TRBJ1-4; D unresolved. Per the germline V gene, CDR1 is SNHLY and CDR2 is FYNNEI. The CDR3 length is 13 residues. V was cut by 8 bases and J by 0 bases, with 7 bases left in between.